Below, 8 T cell receptor beta chains from the same sample are listed, as sequenced in a study of early T cells in non-severe SARS-CoV-2 infection. Each CDR3 protein is one row after TCRdb ran MiXCR on the 5' RACE reads. The sample lists about 84,000 distinct CDR3 sequences, about 12% seen once, with approximately 2.4% in the top ten. The sample taken for sequencing was whole blood. These receptors originate from an adult who was a healthcare worker with PCR-confirmed SARS-CoV-2 infection or an uninfected control (not recorded which).

This clonotype was recorded at least ten times. The chain carries TRBV27 and TRBJ1-2; maybe TRBD1 (6 bases). The ends were cut back, 4 bases at V and 4 bases at J, with 22 bases in the middle. The CDR3 loop spans 17 amino acids. Per germline, CDR1 MNHEY and CDR2 SMNVEV (reference sequence). CDR3 protein: CASSSRGASQGTYGYTF. The CDR3 bases are TGTGCCAGCAGTTCTCGCGGGGCAAGCCAGGGGACCTATGGCTACACCTTC.

This clonotype was observed a few times. The chain employs TRBV7-9 and TRBJ2-7, with 7 nucleotides matching TRBD2. Germline V lookup: CDR1 SEHNR, CDR2 FQNEAQ (reference sequence). The CDR3 spans 14 residues. The V segment lost 5 bases and the J segment 7 bases; nucleotides outside the gene matches: 11. CDR3 bases: TGTGCCAGCAGCCCTTCGGAGGAGCGGGGTGAGCAGTACTTC. Translation: CASSPSEERGEQYF.

The chain combines TRBV11-3 with TRBJ1-4; weak D call: TRBD1 (6 bases). The CDR3 is made up of 18 amino acids. V lost 5 bases to trimming and J lost 3 bases, with 22 bases between them. Germline V gene sequence: CDR1 SGHNT, CDR2 YENEEA. Written as DNA, the CDR3 is TGTGCCAGCAGCCCAGACTGGGGGGGCGCTTTCTCTAATGAAAAACTGTTTTTT. Translation: CASSPDWGGAFSNEKLFF. Filled out from reference TRBV11-3 and TRBJ1-4, the complete variable domain reads EAGVVQSPRYKIIEKKQPVAFWCNPISGHNTLYWYLQNLGQGPELLIRYENEEAVDDSQLPKDRFSAERLKGVDSTLKIQPAELGDSAVYLCASSPDWGGAFSNEKLFFGSGTQLSVL.

Ten or more counts support this clonotype. The rearrangement links TRBV6-1 to TRBJ1-2, with a possible D match to TRBD1 (6 bases). Germline CDR1 is MNHNS and CDR2 is SASEGT. V was clipped by 8 bases and J by 1 base, with 20 bases between them. This CDR3 is built from 16 residues. The CDR3 protein is CASAAGTMPLNYGYTF. CDR3 bases: TGTGCCAGCGCAGCCGGGACAATGCCCCTTAACTATGGCTACACCTTC.

This chain joins TRBV12-3 or TRBV12-4 and TRBJ2-7; D is possibly TRBD2 (8 bases). The CDR3 is 17 residues long. Deletions cut 5 bases from V and 2 bases from J, with 22 bases between. This chain's CDR3 is CASSPGGSRDSPYEQYF. The CDR3 DNA follows: TGTGCCAGCAGTCCGGGGGGGTCCCGGGACAGTCCCTACGAGCAGTACTTC.

There are many counts of this clonotype. In DNA, the CDR3 is TGTGCCAGTATGGACAGCTCCTACGAGCAGTACTTC. Translating it yields CASMDSSYEQYF. This chain connects TRBV19 to TRBJ2-7, with a tentative D call TRBD1 (6 bases). CDR3 size: 12 residues. V shed 7 bases and J shed 0 bases, with 7 bases lying between them. Germline V CDR1 and CDR2: LNHDA, SQIVND (reference sequence).

This clonotype was observed at least ten times. The gene calls are TRBV20-1 and TRBJ1-5; 7 nucleotides align to TRBD1. Germline V gene lookup returns CDR1 DFQATT and CDR2 SNEGSKA (reference sequence). The CDR3 runs to 14 residues. V lost 0 bases and J lost 7; bases outside the gene matches: 6. In DNA form, the CDR3 reads TGCAGTGCTAGAGACTCGACAGGGCGGCAGCCCCAGCATTTT. Its protein is CSARDSTGRQPQHF.

This clonotype was seen more than once but under ten times. The CDR3 spells CASSVEGTWADTQYF. The CDR3 coding sequence is TGTGCCAGCAGCGTAGAAGGGACTTGGGCAGATACGCAGTATTTT. The chain couples TRBV9 to TRBJ2-3, with a weak D call TRBD2 (6 bases). This CDR3 contains 15 residues. Trimming took 0 bases from V and 4 from J, leaving 12 bases between them. Germline values: CDR1 SGDLS, CDR2 YYNGEE.